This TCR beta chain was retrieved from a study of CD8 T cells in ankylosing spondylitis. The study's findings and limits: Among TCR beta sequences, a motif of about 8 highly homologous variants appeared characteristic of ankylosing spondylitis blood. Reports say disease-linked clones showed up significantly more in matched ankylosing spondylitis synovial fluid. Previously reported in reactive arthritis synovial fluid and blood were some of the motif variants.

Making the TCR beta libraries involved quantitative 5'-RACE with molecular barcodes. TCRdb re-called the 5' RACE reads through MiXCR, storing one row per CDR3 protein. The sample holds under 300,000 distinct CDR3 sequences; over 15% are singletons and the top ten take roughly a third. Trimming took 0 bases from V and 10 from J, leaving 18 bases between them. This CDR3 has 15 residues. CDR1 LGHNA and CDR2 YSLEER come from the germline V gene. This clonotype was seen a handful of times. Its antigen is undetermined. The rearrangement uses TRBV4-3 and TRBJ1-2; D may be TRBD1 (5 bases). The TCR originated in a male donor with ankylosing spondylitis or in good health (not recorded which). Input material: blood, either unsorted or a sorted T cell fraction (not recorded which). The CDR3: CASSQDLDSSSDYTF. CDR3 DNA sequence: TGCGCCAGCAGCCAAGATTTAGACAGCTCCTCAGACTACACCTTC.